Presented here are 26 T cell receptor beta chains from one specimen sequenced in a study of PD-1 blockade in mismatch repair-deficient tumors. The data were produced by immunoSEQ multiplex PCR, yet TCRdb's version contains in-frame clones alone and is incomplete. This table holds 100,000 to 150,000 clones, more than 85% found once. This specimen was peripheral blood, taken 44 weeks after starting pembrolizumab. The receptors stem from an adult with mismatch repair-deficient cancer.

The chain combines TRBV4-1 with TRBJ2-1; tentatively, D is TRBD1 (6 bases). The CDR3 spans 14 residues. CDR1 and CDR2 (germline): MGHRA, YSYEKL. Between the trimmed V and J ends, which lost 5 bases and 6 bases, there was a span of 14 bases. The CDR3 region has the DNA TGCGCCAGCAGCGAACTAACAGGGAGCAATGAGCAGTTCTTC. This sequence encodes CASSELTGSNEQFF.

V and J are TRBV21-1 and TRBJ1-4; the table's D call, TRBD1, was not checked against the DNA. TRBV21-1 has pseudogene status. The CDR3 loop spans 15 amino acids. The DNA of the CDR3 is TGTGCCAGCAGCAAAGATGGCAGGGGGCGGGAAAAACTGTTTTTT. Protein product: CASSKDGRGREKLFF.

This clone was seen once. The gene calls are TRBV7-9 and TRBJ2-7; D might be TRBD1 (5 bases). V was trimmed by 5 bases and J by 0 bases, leaving 14 bases between them. The CDR3 loop spans 15 amino acids. Germline V CDR1 and CDR2: SEHNR, FQNEAQ (reference sequence). CDR3 loop: CASSDRITSSYEQYF. CDR3 in DNA: TGTGCCAGCAGCGACAGAATTACCAGCTCCTACGAGCAGTACTTC.

This clone occurred once. The chain has TRBV4-3 and TRBJ2-7; D ambiguous. Deletions cut 0 bases from V and 2 bases from J, with 11 bases between. This CDR3 spans 15 amino acids. Germline loops: CDR1 LGHNA, CDR2 YSLEER. CDR3 loop: CASSQDDGGAYEQYF. The CDR3 coding sequence is TGCGCCAGCAGCCAAGATGACGGCGGTGCCTACGAGCAGTACTTC.

V usage is TRBV7-2 and J usage is TRBJ2-7; 9 nucleotides line up with TRBD1. The CDR3 totals 14 residues. Germline V lookup: CDR1 SGHTA, CDR2 FQGNSA. With V trimmed by 4 bases and J by 4 bases, 5 bases remained unmatched. The CDR3 loop is CASSSGQGRYEQYF. CDR3 in DNA: TGTGCCAGCAGCTCCGGACAGGGGAGGTACGAGCAGTACTTC.

V gene TRBV10-3 combines with J gene TRBJ2-1, with 9 nucleotides matching TRBD2. With V trimmed by 4 bases and J by 3 bases, 1 base remained unmatched. Germline CDR1 ENHRY, CDR2 SYGVKD. The CDR3 contains 14 residues. DNA for the CDR3: TGTGCCATCAGTGCTAGCGGGATCTACAATGAGCAGTTCTTC. Residues: CAISASGIYNEQFF.

This clone was recorded once. The gene calls are TRBV5-6 and TRBJ2-2, with a possible D match to TRBD1 (5 bases). This CDR3 has 15 amino acids. Trimming cost V 5 bases and J 7 bases, with 18 bases left between them. Per the germline V gene, CDR1 is SGHDT and CDR2 is YYEEEE. CDR3 loop: CASRGQGFQGGELFF. The CDR3, as DNA: TGTGCCAGCAGGGGTCAGGGATTCCAGGGCGGGGAGCTGTTTTTT. The full variable domain, completed using reference TRBV5-6 and TRBJ2-2, is DAGVTQSPTHLIKTRGQQVTLRCSPKSGHDTVSWYQQALGQGPQFIFQYYEEEERQRGNFPDRFSGHQFPNYSSELNVNALLLGDSALYLCASRGQGFQGGELFFGEGSRLTVL.

The chain has TRBV7-9 and TRBJ2-7, with 12 bases lining up with TRBD1. The germline gives CDR1 SEHNR, CDR2 FQNEAQ (reference sequence). CDR3 size: 19 residues. The J segment lost 2 bases and the V segment lost 5 bases, leaving 16 bases of the junction unmatched. DNA of the CDR3: TGTGCCAGCAGCCCTATTCTCCCGGGACAGGGGGCGGTACCCTACGAGCAGTACTTC. Translation: CASSPILPGQGAVPYEQYF.

Only one count was recorded for this clone. The chain is built from TRBV6-1 and TRBJ2-7; possibly TRBD2 for D (6 bases). Germline V gene lookup returns CDR1 MNHNS and CDR2 SASEGT. The CDR3 covers 14 residues. Trimming took 6 bases from V and 6 from J, leaving 18 bases between them. The CDR3 DNA sequence: TGTGCCAGCAGAGCCCCGGAGGGCCGCGCCGAGCAGTACTTC. Residues: CASRAPEGRAEQYF.

About this clone itself: The germline gene is not matched at one end of the junction; a read error may be the cause. J is TRBJ2-1 and V is TRBV10-2, with D possibly being TRBD2 (5 bases). This CDR3 spans 17 amino acids. Germline assignment: CDR1 WSHSY and CDR2 SAAADI. The CDR3 DNA sequence: TGCGCCAGCAGACCGTTGTGGGAGAGGGCCTCCTCCAATGAGCAGTTCTTC. As protein: CASRPLWERASSNEQFF.

The rearrangement links TRBV27 to TRBJ2-7; unclear D gene. The CDR3 is 12 residues long. CDR1 and CDR2 from the germline V gene are MNHEY and SMNVEV (reference sequence). V was pared by 3 bases and J by 4 bases, with 7 bases between. The DNA of the CDR3 is TGTGCCAGCAGTTTCGACGGTTACGAGCAGTACTTC. Its protein product is CASSFDGYEQYF.

The chain is built from TRBV6-1 and TRBJ2-3; possible D gene TRBD2, 5 bases. CDR1 MNHNS and CDR2 SASEGT come from the germline V gene. CDR3 size: 14 residues. V was cut by 4 bases and J by 3 bases, with 11 bases left in between. CDR3 sequence (DNA): TGTGCCAGCAGTGCCTTCCTAGCAACAGATACGCAGTATTTT. Protein: CASSAFLATDTQYF.

The V call is TRBV4-3, the J call TRBJ2-7; perhaps TRBD1 as D (5 bases). V gave up 4 bases and J gave up 2 bases, with 15 bases separating them. This CDR3 is 15 amino acids long. Germline V gene sequence: CDR1 LGHNA, CDR2 YSLEER. The CDR3 is CASSRVLGPTYEQYF. The CDR3 nucleotides read TGCGCCAGCAGCCGAGTCTTGGGGCCGACCTACGAGCAGTACTTC.

The rearrangement uses TRBV19 and TRBJ1-5; D is unresolved. CDR1 is LNHDA, CDR2 SQIVND, per germline (reference sequence). Between the trimmed V and J ends, which lost 1 base and 0 bases, there was a span of 7 bases. The CDR3 spans 15 residues. CDR3 DNA: TGTGCCAGTAGTATAGGACACTATAGCAATCAGCCCCAGCATTTT. This encodes CASSIGHYSNQPQHF.

The rearrangement links TRBV9 to TRBJ1-4, with D possibly TRBD1 on 6 matching bases. The CDR3 runs 19 residues. Germline CDR1 SGDLS, CDR2 YYNGEE. Deletions cut 2 bases from V and 0 bases from J, with 20 bases between. Here the CDR3 reads CASSVGGQSFSATNEKLFF. CDR3 in DNA: TGTGCCAGCAGCGTTGGAGGACAGAGTTTTTCCGCAACTAATGAAAAACTGTTTTTT.

The chain employs TRBV12-1 and TRBJ2-7; the table's D gene call, TRBD2, was not cross checked with the DNA. TRBV12-1 is noted as a pseudogene. The CDR3 has 17 residues. In nucleotides, the CDR3 is TGTGCCAGCAGCTTGCGTTCCGGACTAGCGTCCTCCTACGAGCAGTACTTC. Translating it yields CASSLRSGLASSYEQYF.

V is TRBV2 and J is TRBJ2-1; 8 bases align to TRBD2. V lost 6 bases to trimming and J lost 4 bases; unmatched junction nucleotides: 8. The CDR3 extends over 15 amino acids. CDR1 SNHLY and CDR2 FYNNEI come from the germline V gene. This CDR3 reads CASRPGLDLYNEQFF. The CDR3, as DNA: TGTGCCAGCAGACCGGGACTAGACCTTTACAATGAGCAGTTCTTC.

The gene calls are TRBV4-3 and TRBJ2-7; D is perhaps TRBD1 (5 bases). Trimming removed 4 bases from V and 5 bases from J, with 9 bases in between. Per the germline V gene, CDR1 is LGHNA and CDR2 is YSLEER. This CDR3 spans 12 amino acids. The CDR3 here is CASSLQGDEQYF. CDR3 DNA sequence: TGCGCCAGCAGCCTCCAGGGCGACGAGCAGTACTTC.

This chain connects TRBV6-1 to TRBJ1-1; 7 bases agree with TRBD1. V lost 4 bases and J lost 8; bases outside the gene matches: 4. From germline, CDR1 is MNHNS and CDR2 SASEGT. The CDR3 consists of 12 residues. CDR3 sequence reads: CASSVGQFEAFF. CDR3 DNA sequence: TGTGCCAGCAGTGTGGGACAGTTCGAAGCTTTCTTT.

The V call is TRBV30, the J call TRBJ2-7; 11 bases align to TRBD2. This CDR3 has 14 residues. CDR1 is GTSNPN, CDR2 SVGIG, per germline (reference sequence). The V segment lost 4 bases and the J segment 2 bases; nucleotides outside the gene matches: 4. As DNA, the CDR3 is TGTGCCTGGACCGGGACTAGCGGAACCTACGAGCAGTACTTC. Protein: CAWTGTSGTYEQYF.

The chain uses TRBV4-1 and TRBJ2-1; 11 nucleotides align to TRBD2. V was pared by 2 bases and J by 7 bases, with 1 base of the junction left unmatched. The CDR3 runs to 14 residues. The germline CDR1 and CDR2 sequences are MGHRA and YSYEKL. As DNA, the CDR3 is TGCGCCAGCAGCCAATGGACTAGCGGGAATGAGCAGTTCTTC. This codes for CASSQWTSGNEQFF.

With regard to this clone: Different DNA sequences within this sample yield the same CDR3. The gene calls are TRBV5-1 and TRBJ2-7, with D uncertain. Germline V gene data show CDR1 as SGHRS and CDR2 as YFSETQ. V dropped 0 bases and J dropped 6 bases, with 4 bases sitting between them. CDR3 length equals 11 residues. The CDR3 loop is CASSLEGEQYF. The CDR3 DNA reads as TGCGCCAGCAGCTTGGAGGGCGAGCAGTACTTC.

This sequence joins TRBV11-3 and TRBJ2-7; TRBD2 is a possible D gene (5 bases). In germline, CDR1 is SGHNT, CDR2 YENEEA. The CDR3 runs to 14 residues. V was shortened by 1 base and J by 0 bases, with 7 bases between the two germline ends. This chain's CDR3 is CASSLAGSSYEQYF. As DNA, the CDR3 is TGTGCCAGCAGCTTAGCGGGGTCCTCCTACGAGCAGTACTTC.

CDR3 residues: CAISEVWQGAQRDTQYF. CDR3 bases: TGTGCCATCAGTGAGGTCTGGCAGGGGGCTCAGAGAGATACGCAGTATTTT. This chain connects TRBV10-3 to TRBJ2-3; 8 nucleotides line up with TRBD1. CDR1 and CDR2 (germline): ENHRY, SYGVKD. The V and J ends lost 2 bases and 5 bases, in that order; junction bases with no gene match: 12. This CDR3 region has 17 residues.

This clone was counted once. The chain has TRBV13 and TRBJ2-7, with a weak D call TRBD2 (5 bases). Germline CDR1 and CDR2: PRHDT and FYEKMQ (reference sequence). The length of the CDR3 is 14 residues. V lost 4 bases and J lost 3, with 13 bases in between. This CDR3 reads CASSSPLADYEQYF. The CDR3 DNA reads as TGTGCCAGCAGCTCCCCCCTAGCAGACTACGAGCAGTACTTC.

The genes are TRBV30 and TRBJ1-5, with unresolved D. V lost 2 bases, J lost 4 bases, and 9 bases lay in between. Germline-derived CDR1 and CDR2 are GTSNPN and SVGIG (reference sequence). The CDR3 covers 13 residues. The CDR3 bases are TGTGCCTGGAGTAGGGAGACAAATCAGCCCCAGCATTTT. Encoded protein: CAWSRETNQPQHF.